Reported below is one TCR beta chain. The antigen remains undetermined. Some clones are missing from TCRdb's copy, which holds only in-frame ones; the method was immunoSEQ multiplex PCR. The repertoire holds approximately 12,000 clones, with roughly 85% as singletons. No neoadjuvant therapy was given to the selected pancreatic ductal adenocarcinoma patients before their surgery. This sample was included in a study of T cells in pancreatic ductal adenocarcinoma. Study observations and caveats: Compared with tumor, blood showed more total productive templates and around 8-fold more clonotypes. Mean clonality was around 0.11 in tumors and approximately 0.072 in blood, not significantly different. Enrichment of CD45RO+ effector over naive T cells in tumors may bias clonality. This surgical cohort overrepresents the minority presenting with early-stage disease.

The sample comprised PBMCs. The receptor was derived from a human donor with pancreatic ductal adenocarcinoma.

The CDR3 region is CASSLDSLGSGNTIYF. CDR3 bases: TGCGCCAGCAGCTTGGATAGTCTGGGCTCTGGAAACACCATATATTTT. The V gene is TRBV5-1, the J gene TRBJ1-3; D call uncertain. The CDR3 has 16 amino acids. Between the trimmed V and J ends, which lost 0 bases and 0 bases, there was a span of 10 bases. Germline CDR1 and CDR2: SGHRS and YFSETQ.